Shown below are 23 T cell receptor beta chains from a single sample sequenced in a study of T cell clonality in common variable immunodeficiency. Assay used: immunoSEQ multiplex PCR; TCRdb lists only in-frame clones, some missing. This sample has under 40,000 clones, each found more than once. The sequenced material came from peripheral blood mononuclear cells. The source of these receptors is a person between 18 and 75 years old in good health.

This clone occurred many times. The CDR3 end lies 3 residues beyond the end of the read and is filled in from the germline J gene. The V and J genes are TRBV19 and TRBJ1-5; 8 nucleotides match TRBD1. CDR1 is LNHDA, CDR2 SQIVND, per germline (reference sequence). V lost 7 bases and J lost 0; bases outside the gene matches: 14. CDR3 size: 18 residues. The sequenced CDR3 bases are TGTGCCAGTATACCCAGGGGACAGGACCCTTATAGCAATCAGCCC. Its protein is CASIPRGQDPYSNQP. In full, the CDR3 reads CASIPRGQDPYSNQPQHF.

In this sample, this clone turned up many times. The CDR3 end lies 3 residues beyond the end of the read and is filled in from the germline J gene. This rearrangement joins TRBV19 to TRBJ2-1; weak D call: TRBD1 (6 bases). The CDR3 sequence is 17 residues long. CDR1 and CDR2 from the germline V gene are LNHDA and SQIVND (reference sequence). V was shortened by 3 bases and J by 4 bases, with 19 bases between the two germline ends. Partial CDR3 DNA: TGTGCCAGTAGTATTCTAACGACAGGACCTACTTACAATGAG. Translating gives CASSILTTGPTYNE. The whole CDR3 is CASSILTTGPTYNEQFF.

This clone was found many times. The CDR3 end falls 3 residues outside the read, so it is completed with the germline J gene. The chain combines TRBV2 with TRBJ2-1; the match to TRBD2 covers 11 bases. Looked up from germline, CDR1 is SNHLY and CDR2 is FYNNEI. This CDR3 spans 15 amino acids. The trim removed 2 bases at V and 8 bases at J, leaving 5 bases unmatched. This chain's CDR3 is CASSERLAGGDEQFF. The part of the CDR3 DNA that was read is TGTGCCAGCAGTGAACGTCTAGCGGGAGGTGATGAG.

In this sample, this clone turned up many times. CDR3 region: CASSPQRGETQYF. Incomplete CDR3 DNA: TGTGCCAGCTCACCTCAGAGGGGGGAGACC. V and J are TRBV18 and TRBJ2-5; tentative D call: TRBD1 (6 bases). The read ends 3 residues shy of where the CDR3 ends; the end is completed using the germline J gene. V was pared by 3 bases and J by 5 bases, with 10 bases between. CDR1 KGHSH and CDR2 LQKENI come from the germline V gene. The CDR3 sequence is 13 residues long.

This clone was recorded many times. With the read ending 3 residues before the CDR3 end, the germline J gene is used to fill in that end. The V and J genes are TRBV20-1 and TRBJ2-1, with 10 nucleotides matching TRBD1. The germline V gene has CDR1 DFQATT and CDR2 SNEGSKA (reference sequence). V dropped 1 base and J dropped 3; count of bases not matched to a gene: 3. This CDR3 region has 15 residues. The DNA read from the CDR3 is TGCAGTGCTAGAGTCAGGACAGGGGGCTACAATGAG. Amino acid sequence: CSARVRTGGYNE. The CDR3 in full is CSARVRTGGYNEQFF.

There are many counts of this clone. The read falls 3 residues short of the CDR3 end, and the missing part is taken from the germline J gene. The V and J genes are TRBV6-4 and TRBJ2-2; no clear D. V lost 3 bases, J lost 0 bases, and 5 bases lay in between. Looked up from germline, CDR1 is MRHNA and CDR2 is SNTAGT. The CDR3 has 14 residues. The DNA read from the CDR3 is TGTGCCAGCAGTGAGGGCGCGAACACCGGGGAG. Protein sequence: CASSEGANTGE. In full, the CDR3 is CASSEGANTGELFF.

This clone was observed at least ten times. The read halts 3 residues ahead of the CDR3 end, with the missing end drawn from the germline J gene. This rearrangement joins TRBV5-1 to TRBJ2-2; D is uncertain. The CDR3 consists of 14 residues. From germline, CDR1 is SGHRS and CDR2 YFSETQ. V was clipped by 0 bases and J by 7 bases, with 10 bases between them. Here the CDR3 reads CASSLVPRVGELFF. The covered CDR3 bases are TGCGCCAGCAGCTTGGTTCCCCGGGTCGGGGAG.

This clone was seen repeatedly, ten times or more. With the read ending 3 residues before the CDR3 end, the germline J gene is used to fill in that end. The chain employs TRBV5-1 and TRBJ1-1; D unresolved. The CDR3 is made up of 13 amino acids. Trimming removed 0 bases at V and 1 base at J, with 4 bases between. The germline CDR1 and CDR2 sequences are SGHRS and YFSETQ. The part of the CDR3 DNA that was read is TGCGCCAGCAGCTTGGATAGGAACACTGAA. This translates into CASSLDRNTE. From start to end, the CDR3 is CASSLDRNTEAFF.

This clone occurred many times. The read terminates 3 residues ahead of where the CDR3 ends, so the germline J gene completes it. The chain has TRBV30 and TRBJ1-6; 7 bases are a match to TRBD1. CDR1 and CDR2 (germline): GTSNPN, SVGIG (reference sequence). The CDR3 is made up of 14 amino acids. V lost 2 bases and J lost 5; bases outside the gene matches: 3. The DNA read from the CDR3 is TGTGCCTGGAGTACCGGGACAGATAATTCACCC. This encodes CAWSTGTDNSP. The entire CDR3 protein is CAWSTGTDNSPLHF.

This clone was counted many times. The CDR3 end lies 3 residues beyond the end of the read and is filled in from the germline J gene. This chain uses TRBV18 with TRBJ2-7; 11 nucleotides agree with TRBD1. V lost 3 bases to trimming and J lost 6 bases; unmatched junction nucleotides: 4. The V gene's germline CDR1 is KGHSH and CDR2 LQKENI. The CDR3 sequence is 14 residues long. The CDR3: CASSPGTGGREQYF. The DNA read from the CDR3 is TGTGCCAGCTCACCCGGGACAGGGGGTCGCGAG.

This clone was picked up many times. The read gets to within 3 residues of the CDR3 end, and the germline J gene fills in the rest. J is TRBJ1-5 and V is TRBV20-1; 8 bases match TRBD1. Unmatched junction bases numbered 4, after V lost 5 bases and J lost 4 bases. CDR1 and CDR2 (germline): DFQATT, SNEGSKA (reference sequence). CDR3 length: 13 amino acids. The DNA read from the CDR3 is TGCAGTGCTTCTCAGGGGGCTAATCAGCCC. Amino acid sequence: CSASQGANQP. The CDR3 reads in full as CSASQGANQPQHF.

The sample holds many counts of this clone. The sequence runs out 3 residues before the end of the CDR3; the remainder is reconstructed from the germline J gene. J is TRBJ2-7 and V is TRBV18; TRBD1 aligns across 10 bases. CDR1 KGHSH and CDR2 LQKENI come from the germline V gene. The V gene end was trimmed by 3 bases and the J gene end by 6 bases; junction bases not matched to a gene: 20. This CDR3 is 19 amino acids long. CDR3 bases read: TGTGCCAGCTCACCGGTAGTTGGGACAGGGGTATCGCCGCTACGCGAG. It encodes CASSPVVGTGVSPLRE. The full CDR3 sequence reads CASSPVVGTGVSPLREQYF.

This clone was recorded at least ten times. CDR3: CASSPGQGLYEQYF. The part of the CDR3 DNA that was read is TGTGCCAGCAGTCCAGGACAGGGTTTGTACGAG. The chain has TRBV28 and TRBJ2-7, with 8 positions matching TRBD1. The read halts 3 residues ahead of the CDR3 end, with the missing end drawn from the germline J gene. The CDR3 is made up of 14 amino acids. The germline CDR1 and CDR2 sequences are MDHEN and SYDVKM. With V trimmed by 5 bases and J by 4 bases, 7 bases remained unmatched. Complete variable domain (other parts from reference TRBV28 and TRBJ2-7): DVKVTQSSRYLVKRTGEKVFLECVQDMDHENMFWYRQDPGLGLRLIYFSYDVKMKEKGDIPEGYSVSREKKERFSLILESASTNQTSMYLCASSPGQGLYEQYFGPGTRLTVT.

This clone was recorded many times. From the germline J gene comes the end of the CDR3, since the read stops 3 residues before it. The chain combines TRBV20-1 with TRBJ1-2; D unclear. The CDR3 extends over 13 amino acids. From germline, CDR1 is DFQATT and CDR2 SNEGSKA (reference sequence). The CDR3 here is CSALPWTVGGYTF. CDR3 DNA, as far as it was read: TGCAGTGCCCTGCCCTGGACTGTCGGGGGC.

In this sample, this clone is medium-sized. The read falls 3 residues short of the CDR3 end, and the missing part is taken from the germline J gene. The V and J genes are TRBV6-1 and TRBJ2-3, with 8 bases matching TRBD2. V lost 4 bases and J lost 5; bases outside the gene matches: 5. The CDR3 consists of 14 residues. Germline values: CDR1 MNHNS, CDR2 SASEGT. Here the CDR3 reads CASSGGRSGDTQYF. The sequenced part of the CDR3 DNA is TGTGCCAGCAGTGGCGGGAGGAGTGGAGATACG.

The sample holds many counts of this clone. The CDR3 goes on 3 residues after the read ends, and that part is filled in from the germline J gene. The chain uses TRBV11-2 and TRBJ1-2, with no clear D. Germline lookup yields CDR1 SGHAT and CDR2 FQNNGV. V dropped 0 bases and J dropped 5 bases, with 4 bases sitting between them. This CDR3 contains 12 residues. The covered CDR3 bases are TGTGCCAGCAGCTTAGAAGGTTATGGC. Translating gives CASSLEGYG. The entire CDR3 reads CASSLEGYGYTF.

This clone has at least ten counts. The read terminates 3 residues before the CDR3 end, so the remaining end is supplied by the germline J gene. The chain couples TRBV20-1 to TRBJ2-1, with TRBD2 matching 14 bases. The CDR3 sequence is 17 residues long. Germline-derived CDR1 and CDR2 are DFQATT and SNEGSKA (reference sequence). The ends lost 0 bases at V and 9 bases at J; junction bases unmatched: 10. The covered CDR3 bases are TGCAGTGCTAGAGATAGTGGGGGACTAGCGGGAGTCAGTGAG. Protein product: CSARDSGGLAGVSE. The full CDR3 reads CSARDSGGLAGVSEQFF.

At least ten counts were recorded for this clone. The read is 3 residues too short to cover the CDR3 end, so that end is filled in from the germline J gene. The V call is TRBV28, the J call TRBJ1-1, with TRBD1 matching over 7 bases. This CDR3 comprises 15 residues. Germline CDR1 is MDHEN and CDR2 is SYDVKM. Trimming at V came to 0 bases and at J to 1 base, leaving 2 bases not matched to a gene. The CDR3 reads CASSLWGQRNTEAFF. CDR3 DNA, as far as it was read: TGTGCCAGCAGTTTATGGGGACAGAGGAACACTGAA.

This clone was counted many times. The read comes to an end 3 residues before the CDR3 does, leaving the germline J gene to fill in the end. V usage is TRBV30 and J usage is TRBJ1-5; 8 bases align to TRBD1. CDR1 is GTSNPN and CDR2 is SVGIG in the germline V gene (reference sequence). V dropped 2 bases and J dropped 2; count of bases not matched to a gene: 2. This CDR3 contains 14 residues. The sequenced part of the CDR3 DNA is TGTGCCTGGAGTCCGGGACAGGGCAATCAGCCC. This translates into CAWSPGQGNQP. In full, the CDR3 is CAWSPGQGNQPQHF.

In its sample, this clone was seen many times. The read comes to an end 3 residues before the CDR3 does, leaving the germline J gene to fill in the end. This chain joins TRBV20-1 and TRBJ2-7, with TRBD2 matching over 9 bases. Germline CDR1 DFQATT, CDR2 SNEGSKA (reference sequence). The junction had 7 bases not matched to a gene; V was cut back by 6 bases and J by 1 base. The CDR3 extends over 14 amino acids. The CDR3 is CSAHPSGISYEQYF. The sequenced part of the CDR3 DNA is TGCAGTGCACATCCTAGCGGGATTTCCTACGAG.

At least ten counts were recorded for this clone. The read halts 3 residues ahead of the CDR3 end, with the missing end drawn from the germline J gene. V gene TRBV18 combines with J gene TRBJ2-4, with TRBD1 matching over 7 bases. In germline, CDR1 is KGHSH, CDR2 LQKENI. Trimming took 6 bases from V and 2 from J; bases not matched to a gene: 22. There are 20 residues in the CDR3. The DNA read from the CDR3 is TGTGCCAGCTCGTCCATCCCGAGACAGGGTAGTTTGGGGACCAAAAACATT. Translating it yields CASSSIPRQGSLGTKNI. The entire CDR3 protein reads CASSSIPRQGSLGTKNIQYF.

The table lists this clone with many counts. The read falls 3 residues short of the CDR3 end, and the missing part is taken from the germline J gene. The chain employs TRBV2 and TRBJ2-5, with 9 nucleotides matching TRBD1. CDR3 length: 13 residues. Germline CDR1 SNHLY, CDR2 FYNNEI. V lost 7 bases, J lost 5 bases, and 5 bases stayed unmatched. Incomplete CDR3 DNA: TGTGCCAGCAACCTGGACAGGGGTGAGACC. Translated, it gives CASNLDRGET. The CDR3 in its entirety is CASNLDRGETQYF.

In its sample, this clone was seen many times. The read terminates 3 residues ahead of where the CDR3 ends, so the germline J gene completes it. The chain employs TRBV20-1 and TRBJ2-5; a possible D gene is TRBD1 (6 bases). The CDR3 is made up of 14 amino acids. Germline V CDR1 and CDR2: DFQATT, SNEGSKA (reference sequence). Trimming pared 0 bases from V and 4 bases from J, leaving 12 bases between. The DNA read from the CDR3 is TGCAGTGCTAGAGATGCCCAGGGGAGAGAGACC. This translates into CSARDAQGRET. The entire CDR3 protein reads CSARDAQGRETQYF.